One sample yielded the 5 T cell receptor beta chains listed below, sequenced in a study of metastatic and nonmetastatic thyroid tumors. No treatment had been given to any patient before thyroid surgery. TCRdb re-called clones from the PCR reads using MiXCR. The repertoire holds about 14,000 clones, with approximately 19% as singletons. The specimen was blood. These receptors were taken from a female donor with papillary thyroid cancer or a benign thyroid nodule (not recorded which). Some clones in this sample may be carry-over from other donors' samples.

This chain uses TRBV30 with TRBJ2-7; D uncertain. CDR1 GTSNPN and CDR2 SVGIG come from the germline V gene (reference sequence). V lost 2 bases and J 10 bases, leaving 18 bases between the germline ends. The CDR3 contains 13 residues. The CDR3 region has the DNA TGTGCCTGGAGTCGTGACATAGCATACTATCAGTACTTC. This gives the protein CAWSRDIAYYQYF.

In this sample, this clone is medium-sized. The chain joins TRBV6-1 to TRBJ2-1; a possible D gene is TRBD2 (6 bases). The CDR3 is made up of 15 amino acids. Trimming left V 0 bases short and J 6 bases short, with 12 bases between. Germline loops: CDR1 MNHNS, CDR2 SASEGT. CDR3 in DNA: TGTGCCAGCAGTGAAGCGGAGGGCGCGAGCAATGAGCAGTTCTTC. It codes for CASSEAEGASNEQFF.

Only a few counts were recorded for this clone. The V and J genes are TRBV19 and TRBJ2-3; D might be TRBD2 (6 bases). The CDR3 is 15 amino acids. V shed 4 bases and J shed 2 bases, with 13 bases lying between them. Germline V gene data show CDR1 as LNHDA and CDR2 as SQIVND (reference sequence). DNA of the CDR3: TGTGCCAGTAGTACAGGGATAGCGGACACAGATACGCAGTATTTT. It encodes CASSTGIADTDTQYF. The whole variable domain, remainder taken from reference TRBV19 and TRBJ2-3, is DGGITQSPKYLFRKEGQNVTLSCEQNLNHDAMYWYRQDPGQGLRLIYYSQIVNDFQKGDIAEGYSVSREKKESFPLTVTSAQKNPTAFYLCASSTGIADTDTQYFGPGTRLTVL.

This clone is labeled medium-sized (0.01 to 0.1%). The rearrangement uses TRBV20-1 and TRBJ2-1, with TRBD2 matching over 8 bases. Looked up from germline, CDR1 is DFQATT and CDR2 is SNEGSKA (reference sequence). The CDR3 has 16 residues. With V trimmed by 0 bases and J by 7 bases, 11 bases remained unmatched. The CDR3 region has the DNA TGCAGTGCTAGAGATAGCCTAGCGGGCCCTGAAAATGAGCAGTTCTTC. This encodes CSARDSLAGPENEQFF.

As to this clone: The junction differs from germline at one of its ends, possibly a read error. The chain combines TRBV4-1 with TRBJ2-1, with 9 bases lining up with TRBD2. Germline CDR1 is MGHRA and CDR2 is YSYEKL. The CDR3 sequence is 16 residues long. The CDR3 reads CASSPAASGTYNGQFF. The DNA for the CDR3 is TGCGCCAGCAGCCCGGCAGCTAGCGGGACATACAATGGGCAGTTCTTC.